This TCR beta chain was recovered during a study of blood T cells in healthy people across ages. The study, taken as a whole, reports: Age brought a roughly linear fall in TCR beta diversity measured per million T cells.

Alongside a J-beta primer mix, a sample-barcoded 5' primer served in a second PCR lasting roughly 7 to 12 cycles. Every cDNA molecule bore a tag from a template-switch adaptor containing 12 random nucleotides. TCRdb analysed the 5' RACE reads with MiXCR anew, one entry per CDR3 protein. The table has some 640,000 distinct CDR3 sequences, 45% to 50% seen once. This clonotype was recorded only once. The antigen is not known. This CDR3 contains 18 residues. V trimming: 6 bases; J trimming: 2 bases; junction bases outside the gene matches: 14. This chain links TRBV12-3 or TRBV12-4 with TRBJ2-2, with TRBD2 identical over 8 bases. The specimen sequenced was blood. This TCR was recovered from a woman between 55 and 75 years old in good health. Here the CDR3 reads CASRDLVGLALNTGELFF. The CDR3 DNA follows: TGTGCCAGCAGAGACCTAGTTGGACTAGCACTAAACACCGGGGAGCTGTTTTTT.